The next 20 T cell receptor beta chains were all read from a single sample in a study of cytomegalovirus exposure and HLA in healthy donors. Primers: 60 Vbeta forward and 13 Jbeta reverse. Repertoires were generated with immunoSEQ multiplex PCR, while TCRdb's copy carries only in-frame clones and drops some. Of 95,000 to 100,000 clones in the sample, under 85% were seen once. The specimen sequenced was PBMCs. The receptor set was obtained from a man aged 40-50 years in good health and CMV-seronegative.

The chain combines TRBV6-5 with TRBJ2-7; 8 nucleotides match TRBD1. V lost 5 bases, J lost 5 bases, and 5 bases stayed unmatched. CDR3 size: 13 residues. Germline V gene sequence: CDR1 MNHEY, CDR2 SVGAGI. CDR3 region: CASSRTGFDEQYF. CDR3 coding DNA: TGTGCCAGCAGTCGGACAGGGTTTGACGAGCAGTACTTC.

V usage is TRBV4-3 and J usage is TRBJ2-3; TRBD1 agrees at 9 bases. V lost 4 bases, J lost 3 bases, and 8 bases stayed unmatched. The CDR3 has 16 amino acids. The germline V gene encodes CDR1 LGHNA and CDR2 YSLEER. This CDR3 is CASSRSPGQGTDTQYF. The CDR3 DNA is TGCGCCAGCAGCCGGTCTCCGGGACAGGGAACAGATACGCAGTATTTT.

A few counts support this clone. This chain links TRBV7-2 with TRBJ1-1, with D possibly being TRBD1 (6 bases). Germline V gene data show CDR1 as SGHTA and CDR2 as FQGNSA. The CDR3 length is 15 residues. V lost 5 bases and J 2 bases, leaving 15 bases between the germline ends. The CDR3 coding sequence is TGTGCCAGCAGCCTCAGGACAGCCAGTAACACTGAAGCTTTCTTT. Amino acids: CASSLRTASNTEAFF. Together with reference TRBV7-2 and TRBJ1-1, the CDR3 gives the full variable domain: GAGVSQSPSNKVTEKGKDVELRCDPISGHTALYWYRQSLGQGLEFLIYFQGNSAPDKSGLPSDRFSAERTGGSVSTLTIQRTQQEDSAVYLCASSLRTASNTEAFFGQGTRLTVV.

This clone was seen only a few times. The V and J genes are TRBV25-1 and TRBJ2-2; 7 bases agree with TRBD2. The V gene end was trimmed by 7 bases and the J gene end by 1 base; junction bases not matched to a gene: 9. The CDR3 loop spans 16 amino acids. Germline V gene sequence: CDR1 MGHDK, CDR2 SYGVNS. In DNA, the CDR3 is TGTGCCAGCACGGGAGCGGCGGGGGAGAACACCGGGGAGCTGTTTTTT. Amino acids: CASTGAAGENTGELFF.

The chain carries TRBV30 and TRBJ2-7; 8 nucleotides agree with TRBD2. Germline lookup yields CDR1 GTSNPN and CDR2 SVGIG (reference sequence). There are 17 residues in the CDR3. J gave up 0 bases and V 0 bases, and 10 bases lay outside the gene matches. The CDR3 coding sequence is TGTGCCTGGAGTGTAAGCCTACTAGCGGATCGCTCCTACGAGCAGTACTTC. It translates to CAWSVSLLADRSYEQYF. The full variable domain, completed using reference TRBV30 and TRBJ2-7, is SQTIHQWPATLVQPVGSPLSLECTVEGTSNPNLYWYRQAAGRGLQLLFYSVGIGQISSEVPQNLSASRPQDRQFILSSKKLLLSDSGFYLCAWSVSLLADRSYEQYFGPGTRLTVT.

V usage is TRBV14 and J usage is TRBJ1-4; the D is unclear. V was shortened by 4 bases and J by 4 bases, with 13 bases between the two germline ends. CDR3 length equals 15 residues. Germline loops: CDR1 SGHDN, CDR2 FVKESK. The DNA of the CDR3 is TGTGCCAGCAGCCGATACAACCGGGGTAATGAAAAACTGTTTTTT. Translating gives CASSRYNRGNEKLFF.

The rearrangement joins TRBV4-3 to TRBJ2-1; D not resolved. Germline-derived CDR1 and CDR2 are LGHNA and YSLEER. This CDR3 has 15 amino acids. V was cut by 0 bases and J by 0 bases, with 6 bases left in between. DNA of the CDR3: TGCGCCAGCAGCCAAGACTGGAGCTCCTACAATGAGCAGTTCTTC. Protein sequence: CASSQDWSSYNEQFF.

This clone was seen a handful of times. The CDR3 bases are TGTGCCAGCAGCGTAGGTCCCGGGACAGCCTACGAGCAGTACTTC. Residues: CASSVGPGTAYEQYF. The gene calls are TRBV9 and TRBJ2-7, with 7 nucleotides matching TRBD1. Germline CDR1 reads SGDLS; CDR2 reads YYNGEE. This CDR3 spans 15 amino acids. With V trimmed by 0 bases and J by 2 bases, 5 bases remained unmatched.

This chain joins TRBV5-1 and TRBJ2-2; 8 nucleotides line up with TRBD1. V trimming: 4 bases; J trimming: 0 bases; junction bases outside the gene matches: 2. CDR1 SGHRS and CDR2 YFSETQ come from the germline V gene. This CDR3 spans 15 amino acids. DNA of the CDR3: TGCGCCAGCAGCCCGACAGGGGCGAACACCGGGGAGCTGTTTTTT. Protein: CASSPTGANTGELFF.

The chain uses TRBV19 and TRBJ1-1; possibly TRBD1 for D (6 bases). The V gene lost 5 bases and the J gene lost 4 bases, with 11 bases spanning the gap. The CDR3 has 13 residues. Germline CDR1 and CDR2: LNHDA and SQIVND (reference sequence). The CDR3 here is CASSGGATTEAFF. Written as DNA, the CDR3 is TGTGCCAGTAGTGGGGGCGCGACCACTGAAGCTTTCTTT.

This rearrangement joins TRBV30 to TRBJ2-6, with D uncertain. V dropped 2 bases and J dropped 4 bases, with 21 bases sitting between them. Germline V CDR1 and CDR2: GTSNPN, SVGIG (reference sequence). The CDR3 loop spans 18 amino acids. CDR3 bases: TGTGCCTGGAGTCTGAGGATTTCCCCATTTTCCGGGGCCAACGTCCTGACTTTC. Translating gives CAWSLRISPFSGANVLTF.

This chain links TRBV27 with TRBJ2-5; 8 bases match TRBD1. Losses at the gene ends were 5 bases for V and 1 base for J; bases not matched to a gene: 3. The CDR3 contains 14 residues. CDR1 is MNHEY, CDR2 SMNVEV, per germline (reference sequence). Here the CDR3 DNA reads TGTGCCAGCAGTACTACAGGGGGCCAAGAGACCCAGTACTTC. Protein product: CASSTTGGQETQYF.

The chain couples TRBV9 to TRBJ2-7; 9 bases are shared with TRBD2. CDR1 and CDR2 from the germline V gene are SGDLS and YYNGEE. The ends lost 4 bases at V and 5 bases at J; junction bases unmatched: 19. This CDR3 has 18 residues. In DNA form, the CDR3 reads TGTGCCAGCAGCCCAAAGTCGACAGGGCTTAGCGGGAGCCACGAGCAGTACTTC. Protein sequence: CASSPKSTGLSGSHEQYF.

The CDR3 sequence: CASSLELTKEQYF. The CDR3 DNA sequence: TGTGCCAGCAGCTTAGAATTAACTAAAGAGCAGTACTTC. The V gene is TRBV7-9, the J gene TRBJ2-7; no reliable D call. Germline V CDR1 and CDR2: SEHNR, FQNEAQ (reference sequence). The V gene lost 1 base and the J gene lost 7 bases, with 11 bases spanning the gap. The CDR3 is 13 residues long.

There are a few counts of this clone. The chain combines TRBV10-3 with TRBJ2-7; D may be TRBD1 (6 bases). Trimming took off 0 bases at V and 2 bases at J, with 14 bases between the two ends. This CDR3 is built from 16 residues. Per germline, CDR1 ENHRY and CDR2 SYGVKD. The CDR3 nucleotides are TGTGCCATCAGTGAGTCATCGACAGGAAGGACCTACGAGCAGTACTTC. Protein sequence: CAISESSTGRTYEQYF.

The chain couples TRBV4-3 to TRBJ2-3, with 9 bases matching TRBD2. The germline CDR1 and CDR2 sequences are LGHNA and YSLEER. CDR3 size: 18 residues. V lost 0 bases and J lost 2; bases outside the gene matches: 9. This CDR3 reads CASSQDAAGGRTTDTQYF. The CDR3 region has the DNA TGCGCCAGCAGCCAAGATGCTGCGGGGGGGCGGACCACAGATACGCAGTATTTT.

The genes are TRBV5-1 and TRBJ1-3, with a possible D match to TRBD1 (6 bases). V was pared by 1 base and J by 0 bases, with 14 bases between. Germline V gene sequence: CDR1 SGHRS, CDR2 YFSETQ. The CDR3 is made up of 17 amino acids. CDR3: CASSLQTGRGSGNTIYF. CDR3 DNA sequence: TGCGCCAGCAGCTTGCAGACGGGCAGGGGCTCTGGAAACACCATATATTTT.

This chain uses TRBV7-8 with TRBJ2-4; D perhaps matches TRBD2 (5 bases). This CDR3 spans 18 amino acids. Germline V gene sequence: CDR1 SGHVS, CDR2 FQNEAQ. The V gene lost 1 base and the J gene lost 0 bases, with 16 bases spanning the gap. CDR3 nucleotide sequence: TGTGCCAGCAGCTTAGGAGGGTCTAGAGGTCTAGCCAAAAACATTCAGTACTTC. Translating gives CASSLGGSRGLAKNIQYF.

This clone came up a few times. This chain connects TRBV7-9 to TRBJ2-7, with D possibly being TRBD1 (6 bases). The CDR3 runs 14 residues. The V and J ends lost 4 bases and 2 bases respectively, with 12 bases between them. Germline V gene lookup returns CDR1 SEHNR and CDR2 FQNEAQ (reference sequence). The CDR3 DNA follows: TGTGCCAGCAGCTCTTCCAGGGGAGCCTACGAGCAGTACTTC. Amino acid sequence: CASSSSRGAYEQYF.

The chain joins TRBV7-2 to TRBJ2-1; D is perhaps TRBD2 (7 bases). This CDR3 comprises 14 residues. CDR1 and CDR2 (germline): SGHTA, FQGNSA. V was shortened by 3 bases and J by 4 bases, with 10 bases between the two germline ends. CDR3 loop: CASSLAGAYNEQFF. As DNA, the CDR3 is TGTGCCAGCAGCTTGGCGGGGGCTTACAATGAGCAGTTCTTC.